The 18 T cell receptor beta chains reported below all come from one sample, sequenced in a study of control samples from healthy donors and cancer patients. Generated by immunoSEQ multiplex PCR, the TCRdb table keeps only in-frame clones and is missing some. This repertoire shows around 150,000 clones, around nine tenths found once; its top ten account for around 12%. The sample consisted of blood. The receptors here all came from a man aged 25-45 years in good health.

The chain is built from TRBV19 and TRBJ2-2, with D unclear. Looked up from germline, CDR1 is LNHDA and CDR2 is SQIVND (reference sequence). The CDR3 covers 13 residues. Deletions cut 8 bases from V and 4 bases from J, with 11 bases between. The CDR3 spells CASFGWATGELFF. CDR3 sequence (DNA): TGTGCCAGTTTTGGGTGGGCCACCGGGGAGCTGTTTTTT.

This clone was detected a few times. V usage is TRBV5-1 and J usage is TRBJ2-2, with 7 nucleotides matching TRBD2. CDR1 is SGHRS, CDR2 YFSETQ, per germline. CDR3 length equals 15 residues. Trimming at V came to 0 bases and at J to 4 bases, leaving 3 bases not matched to a gene. CDR3 DNA sequence: TGCGCCAGCAGCTTGGCGGGGGGAGTCACCGGGGAGCTGTTTTTT. Its protein is CASSLAGGVTGELFF.

The gene calls are TRBV3-1 (or the pseudogene TRBV3-2) and TRBJ2-5, with TRBD2 as a possible D gene (5 bases). CDR1 is LGHDT and CDR2 is YNNKEL in the germline V gene (reference sequence). This CDR3 contains 14 residues. The V end was cut by 1 base, the J end by 5 bases, with 11 bases between. The CDR3 bases are TGTGCCAGCAGCCAAGCGGGGTCGTGGGAGACCCAGTACTTC. Protein: CASSQAGSWETQYF.

The CDR3 DNA follows: TGTGCCAGCAGCTGGACTAGCGGGGCCCAGAAAGATACGCAGTATTTT. Translating it yields CASSWTSGAQKDTQYF. The genes are TRBV7-2 and TRBJ2-3, with 12 bases lining up with TRBD2. CDR1 SGHTA and CDR2 FQGNSA come from the germline V gene. This CDR3 contains 16 residues. Trimming cost V 4 bases and J 5 bases; bases outside gene matches: 7.

The chain carries TRBV6-5 and TRBJ1-1, with a possible D match to TRBD1 (5 bases). Trimming removed 6 bases from V and 4 bases from J, with 15 bases in between. The length of the CDR3 is 14 residues. Germline V CDR1 and CDR2: MNHEY, SVGAGI. The CDR3 reads CASSQPSGSTEAFF. In DNA form, the CDR3 reads TGTGCCAGCAGCCAACCGTCAGGGAGCACTGAAGCTTTCTTT.

The rearrangement uses TRBV18 and TRBJ1-4; 8 nucleotides agree with TRBD1. Germline loops: CDR1 KGHSH, CDR2 LQKENI. V lost 0 bases and J lost 9; bases outside the gene matches: 6. This CDR3 is built from 15 residues. The CDR3 DNA follows: TGTGCCAGCTCACCACCGCAGGGGGCGCCCAAAAAACTGTTTTTT. The encoded protein is CASSPPQGAPKKLFF.

This chain uses TRBV7-3 with TRBJ2-3; 8 bases line up with TRBD2. Germline V CDR1 and CDR2: SGHTA, FQGTGA. The CDR3 contains 16 residues. The junction had 6 bases not matched to a gene; V was cut back by 2 bases and J by 2 bases. The CDR3 spells CASSLFGGGPTDTQYF. DNA for the CDR3: TGTGCCAGCAGCTTATTCGGGGGGGGCCCCACAGATACGCAGTATTTT.

The chain carries TRBV27 and TRBJ2-5; 8 bases agree with TRBD2. CDR1 MNHEY and CDR2 SMNVEV come from the germline V gene (reference sequence). Trimming at V came to 7 bases and at J to 4 bases, leaving 14 bases not matched to a gene. CDR3 size: 16 residues. The CDR3 reads CASTFFPPSGRETQYF. In nucleotides, the CDR3 is TGTGCCAGCACCTTTTTTCCCCCGAGCGGGAGAGAGACCCAGTACTTC.

About this clone itself: Germline and junction disagree at one end, which may indicate a read error. V gene TRBV15 combines with J gene TRBJ2-6, with TRBD1 identical over 8 bases. Germline loops: CDR1 LNHNV, CDR2 YYDKDF (reference sequence). The CDR3 is made up of 18 amino acids. The CDR3 DNA is TGTGCCACCAGCGGAGACAGGGGCGTTATCTCTGGGGCCAACGTCCTGACTTTC. Its translation is CATSGDRGVISGANVLTF.

This chain uses TRBV4-3 with TRBJ2-1; 11 nucleotides match TRBD1. This CDR3 region has 18 residues. Per the germline V gene, CDR1 is LGHNA and CDR2 is YSLEER. Unmatched junction bases numbered 10, after V lost 1 base and J lost 5 bases. In DNA form, the CDR3 reads TGCGCCAGCAGCCAAGTCTGGGGACAGGGGGTACCACACAATGAGCAGTTCTTC. This encodes CASSQVWGQGVPHNEQFF.

The chain uses TRBV27 and TRBJ2-6; D possibly corresponds to TRBD2 (5 bases). V lost 0 bases and J 0 bases, leaving 9 bases between the germline ends. Germline CDR1 is MNHEY and CDR2 is SMNVEV (reference sequence). This CDR3 is built from 17 residues. The CDR3 protein is CASSLSFEGSGANVLTF. The CDR3 bases are TGTGCCAGCAGTTTATCCTTCGAGGGCTCTGGGGCCAACGTCCTGACTTTC.

This chain joins TRBV19 and TRBJ1-2, with 8 nucleotides matching TRBD1. V trimming: 0 bases; J trimming: 4 bases; junction bases outside the gene matches: 7. Per the germline V gene, CDR1 is LNHDA and CDR2 is SQIVND (reference sequence). The CDR3 runs to 16 residues. CDR3 sequence reads: CASSIDGQGAPYGYTF. The CDR3 bases are TGTGCCAGTAGTATAGATGGCCAGGGGGCTCCCTATGGCTACACCTTC.

This chain connects TRBV15 to TRBJ2-5, with 14 bases that match TRBD2. The length of the CDR3 is 16 residues. Germline loops: CDR1 LNHNV, CDR2 YYDKDF (reference sequence). The junction had 5 bases not matched to a gene; V was cut back by 3 bases and J by 5 bases. CDR3 sequence reads: CATSRGTSGSWETQYF. In DNA, the CDR3 is TGTGCCACCAGCAGGGGGACTAGCGGGAGTTGGGAGACCCAGTACTTC. The whole variable domain, remainder taken from reference TRBV15 and TRBJ2-5, is DAMVIQNPRYQVTQFGKPVTLSCSQTLNHNVMYWYQQKSSQAPKLLFHYYDKDFNNEADTPDNFQSRRPNTSFCFLDIRSPGLGDTAMYLCATSRGTSGSWETQYFGPGTRLLVL.

This clone occurred a few times. The chain has TRBV28 and TRBJ2-1; D gene unclear. CDR3 length: 11 amino acids. Germline V CDR1 and CDR2: MDHEN, SYDVKM. Trimming cost V 6 bases and J 9 bases, with 9 bases left between them. The chain's CDR3 is CASSTPREQFF. CDR3 sequence (DNA): TGTGCCAGCAGCACCCCCCGTGAGCAGTTCTTC. Based on the CDR3 plus reference TRBV28 and TRBJ2-1, the full variable domain is DVKVTQSSRYLVKRTGEKVFLECVQDMDHENMFWYRQDPGLGLRLIYFSYDVKMKEKGDIPEGYSVSREKKERFSLILESASTNQTSMYLCASSTPREQFFGPGTRLTVL.

The chain is built from TRBV6-2 or TRBV6-3 and TRBJ2-2; 7 bases align to TRBD1. This CDR3 has 19 amino acids. Per germline, CDR1 MNHEY and CDR2 SVGEGT. Losses at the gene ends were 2 bases for V and 6 bases for J; bases not matched to a gene: 18. In nucleotides, the CDR3 is TGTGCCAGCAGTTACGGGCAAAACTGGGACAGCTGGACTTCCGGGGAGCTGTTTTTT. It encodes CASSYGQNWDSWTSGELFF.

The rearrangement joins TRBV4-1 to TRBJ2-7, with D maybe TRBD1 (6 bases). The CDR3 loop spans 15 amino acids. V shed 4 bases and J shed 0 bases, with 13 bases lying between them. Germline loops: CDR1 MGHRA, CDR2 YSYEKL. This chain's CDR3 is CASSLGHRASYEQYF. CDR3 DNA: TGCGCCAGCAGCCTAGGGCACAGGGCCTCCTACGAGCAGTACTTC.

The sample holds one count of this clone. The rearrangement uses TRBV19 and TRBJ2-7, with TRBD2 matching over 8 bases. V was clipped by 10 bases and J by 3 bases; unmatched bases: 14. This CDR3 region has 15 residues. Germline V gene data show CDR1 as LNHDA and CDR2 as SQIVND (reference sequence). CDR3 in amino acids: CATSTYSSGSYEQYF. CDR3 sequence (DNA): TGTGCCACCTCGACTTACTCAAGCGGGAGCTACGAGCAGTACTTC.

The chain carries TRBV7-9 and TRBJ2-4; the D call may be TRBD1 or TRBD2 (7 bases each). V lost 5 bases, J lost 2 bases, and 13 bases lay in between. CDR3 size: 15 residues. Germline loops: CDR1 SEHNR, CDR2 FQNEAQ (reference sequence). This CDR3 is CASSGQGGTKNIQYF. The CDR3, as DNA: TGTGCCAGCAGCGGTCAGGGGGGGACCAAAAACATTCAGTACTTC.